This T cell receptor (beta chain) was recorded in a study of shared clonotypes between healthy human individuals. The germline gives CDR1 LGHNA, CDR2 YNFKEQ. V lost 2 bases and J lost 4; bases outside the gene matches: 8. This CDR3 region has 19 residues. About this clone itself: The target antigen is unknown.

Method: immunoSEQ multiplex PCR; TCRdb's copy keeps in-frame clones and lacks some. The sample holds hundreds of thousands of clones, 60% to 75% seen once. Study conclusions and caveats: In this cohort, only blood was sampled, and tissue repertoires likely differ.

This chain joins TRBV4-2 and TRBJ2-6, with 13 bases aligning to TRBD2. This receptor was identified in a woman aged 25 to 39 in good health. The sequenced sample was memory CD4+ T cells sorted from blood. Regarding subset: CD45RA-negative fraction. The CDR3 DNA is TGTGCCAGCAGCCAATCGGGAGGACTAGCGGGAGTAGGGGCCAACGTCCTGACTTTC. It specifies CASSQSGGLAGVGANVLTF.